This T cell receptor beta chain appears in the sequencing data of a study of Graves' ophthalmopathy and Graves' hyperthyroidism. About the research overall: Samples of peripheral blood were obtained at initial diagnosis, prior to treatment of any kind.

General observations from the study: The majority of expanded thyroid clonotypes above 0.001 frequency also occurred in blood. An 81.08% specificity and 85% to 90% sensitivity were achieved by a 13-signature model that separated ophthalmopathy from stable hyperthyroidism.

CDR1 is KGHDR, CDR2 SFDVKD, per germline. This CDR3 region has 14 residues. V lost 10 bases and J lost 5; bases outside the gene matches: 10. At least ten counts were recorded for this clonotype. The antigen is not known. RNA transcripts yielded amplified TCR beta CDR3 regions. The first round was an RT-PCR with HTBI primers, and the second round was a multiplex PCR. From the multiplex PCR reads, TCRdb called clonotypes with MiXCR, one entry per CDR3 protein. The sample includes about 220,000 distinct CDR3 sequences, 20% to 25% of them seen just once. The source is a woman aged 45-59 years with Graves' ophthalmopathy. Sequencing used peripheral blood. The gene calls are TRBV24-1 and TRBJ2-5; TRBD2 matches at 9 bases. In DNA form, the CDR3 reads TGTGCCACAGCCTCCGGGACTAGCTGGGAGACCCAGTACTTC. This translates into CATASGTSWETQYF.